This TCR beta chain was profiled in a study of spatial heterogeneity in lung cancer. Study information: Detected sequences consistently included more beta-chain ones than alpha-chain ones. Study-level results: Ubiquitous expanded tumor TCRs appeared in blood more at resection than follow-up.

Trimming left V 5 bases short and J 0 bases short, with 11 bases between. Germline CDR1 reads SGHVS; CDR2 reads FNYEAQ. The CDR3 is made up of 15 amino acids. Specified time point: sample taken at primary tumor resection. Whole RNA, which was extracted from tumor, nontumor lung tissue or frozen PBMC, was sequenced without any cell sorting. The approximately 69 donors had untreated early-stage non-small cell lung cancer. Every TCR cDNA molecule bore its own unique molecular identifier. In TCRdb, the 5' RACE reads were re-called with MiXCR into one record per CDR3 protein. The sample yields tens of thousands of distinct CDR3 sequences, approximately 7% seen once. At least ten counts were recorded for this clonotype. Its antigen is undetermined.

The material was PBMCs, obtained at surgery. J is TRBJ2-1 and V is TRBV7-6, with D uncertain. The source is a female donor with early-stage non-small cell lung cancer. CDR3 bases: TGTGCCAGCAGCCAGGCCCGTCACTCCTACAATGAGCAGTTCTTC. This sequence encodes CASSQARHSYNEQFF.